This is a list of T cell receptor beta chains from one sample in a study of identical twins. MiXCR, applied by TCRdb to the 5' RACE reads, yields one record per CDR3 protein. The sample yields some 1,600,000 distinct CDR3 sequences, roughly 35% seen once. The sample taken for sequencing was cord blood. Every receptor here comes from a newborn girl in good health. Both conserved end residues are part of each CDR3. The D gene is left open where the match is weak. The listing skips clone size in some rows; elsewhere it reads once, few, many or a size class.

clone_size: .; v_call: TRBV3-1; d_call: .; cdr3_length: 15; j_call: TRBJ1-6; cdr3_nt: TGTGCCAGCAGCCAAGATCCGGGGGGCGCGTCACCCCTCCACTTT; cdr3_aa: CASSQDPGGASPLHF
clone_size: .; v_call: TRBV5-1; d_call: TRBD2; cdr3_length: 16; j_call: TRBJ2-1; cdr3_nt: TGCGCCAGCAGCTTGGAGCAGACTAGCGCCTACAATGAGCAGTTCTTC; cdr3_aa: CASSLEQTSAYNEQFF
clone_size: few; v_call: TRBV3-1; d_call: .; cdr3_length: 13; j_call: TRBJ2-4; cdr3_nt: TGTGCCAGCAGCCGCAGGGGTGAGGACATTCAGTACTTC; cdr3_aa: CASSRRGEDIQYF
clone_size: .; v_call: TRBV20-1; d_call: TRBD1; cdr3_length: 13; j_call: TRBJ2-7; cdr3_nt: TGCAGTGCTAGCTACAGGGGGCAGTACGAGCAGTACTTC; cdr3_aa: CSASYRGQYEQYF
clone_size: .; v_call: TRBV12-3/TRBV12-4; d_call: TRBD1; cdr3_length: 14; j_call: TRBJ1-4; cdr3_nt: TGTGCCAGCAGTACAGGGGTCACAAATGAAAAACTGTTTTTT; cdr3_aa: CASSTGVTNEKLFF
clone_size: few; v_call: TRBV20-1; d_call: .; cdr3_length: 11; j_call: TRBJ1-6; cdr3_nt: TGCAGTGCTACCGGTAATTCACCCCTCCACTTT; cdr3_aa: CSATGNSPLHF
clone_size: .; v_call: TRBV4-1; d_call: .; cdr3_length: 16; j_call: TRBJ2-7; cdr3_nt: TGCGCCAGCAGCCCATCAGGCGGAGTAGGGCCCTACGAGCAGTACTTC; cdr3_aa: CASSPSGGVGPYEQYF
clone_size: .; v_call: TRBV14; d_call: .; cdr3_length: 18; j_call: TRBJ1-4; cdr3_nt: TGTGCCAGCAGCCAAGATAAAGGCCCAGGGACTTTTAATGAAAAACTGTTTTTT; cdr3_aa: CASSQDKGPGTFNEKLFF
clone_size: .; v_call: TRBV27; d_call: TRBD2; cdr3_length: 16; j_call: TRBJ2-7; cdr3_nt: TGTGCCAGCAGTTCGGGAGGAAGGGGCTTAAAAGACGAGCAGTACTTC; cdr3_aa: CASSSGGRGLKDEQYF
clone_size: .; v_call: TRBV10-3; d_call: .; cdr3_length: 13; j_call: TRBJ2-1; cdr3_nt: TGTGCCATCAGTGACCAGGGCAGCAATGAGCAGTTCTTC; cdr3_aa: CAISDQGSNEQFF
clone_size: few; v_call: TRBV20-1; d_call: .; cdr3_length: 15; j_call: TRBJ1-6; cdr3_nt: TGCAGTGCGCCGAAAGGGACCGCCCATAATTCACCCCTCCACTTT; cdr3_aa: CSAPKGTAHNSPLHF
clone_size: .; v_call: TRBV9; d_call: .; cdr3_length: 15; j_call: TRBJ2-5; cdr3_nt: TGTGCCAGCAGCGTAGCTTTCACTAGCCCGAATGAGCAGTACTTC; cdr3_aa: CASSVAFTSPNEQYF
clone_size: .; v_call: TRBV7-6; d_call: TRBD2; cdr3_length: 17; j_call: TRBJ2-2; cdr3_nt: TGTGCCAGCAGCTTAGTTCCGGCTAGCGGGGACACCGGGGAGCTGTTTTTT; cdr3_aa: CASSLVPASGDTGELFF
clone_size: few; v_call: TRBV10-3; d_call: TRBD2; cdr3_length: 17; j_call: TRBJ2-3; cdr3_nt: TGTGCCATCAGTGAGTCGAGCGGGGGGACTAGCACAGATACGCAGTATTTT; cdr3_aa: CAISESSGGTSTDTQYF
clone_size: .; v_call: TRBV10-3; d_call: TRBD2; cdr3_length: 17; j_call: TRBJ2-1; cdr3_nt: TGTGCCATCAGGCGAGGGACTACGGAAGGGTCCTACAATGAGCAGTTCTTC; cdr3_aa: CAIRRGTTEGSYNEQFF
clone_size: .; v_call: TRBV12-3/TRBV12-4; d_call: TRBD2; cdr3_length: 15; j_call: TRBJ2-3; cdr3_nt: TGTGCCAGCAGATTGACTAGCGGGGTCTCAGATACGCAGTATTTT; cdr3_aa: CASRLTSGVSDTQYF
clone_size: once; v_call: TRBV7-8; d_call: .; cdr3_length: 15; j_call: TRBJ2-3; cdr3_nt: TGTGCCAGCAGCCCGGCGGGGGCGGGGTCAGATACGCAGTATTTT; cdr3_aa: CASSPAGAGSDTQYF
clone_size: .; v_call: TRBV18; d_call: .; cdr3_length: 16; j_call: TRBJ2-7; cdr3_nt: TGTGCCAGCTCACCATTTTTCCTCTCCCCTACGGCCGAGCAGTACTTC; cdr3_aa: CASSPFFLSPTAEQYF
clone_size: many; v_call: TRBV20-1; d_call: .; cdr3_length: 14; j_call: TRBJ2-3; cdr3_nt: TGCAGTGCTAGGATTGGGGCTAGAACAGATACGCAGTATTTT; cdr3_aa: CSARIGARTDTQYF
clone_size: .; v_call: TRBV30; d_call: .; cdr3_length: 14; j_call: TRBJ2-3; cdr3_nt: TGTGCCTGGACCCGAGTTCGGGTGGCAGATACGCAGTATTTT; cdr3_aa: CAWTRVRVADTQYF
clone_size: many; v_call: TRBV3-1; d_call: .; cdr3_length: 14; j_call: TRBJ1-2; cdr3_nt: TGTGCCAGCAGCCCGGGACACCCTAACTATGGCTACACCTTC; cdr3_aa: CASSPGHPNYGYTF
clone_size: .; v_call: TRBV5-1; d_call: TRBD2; cdr3_length: 15; j_call: TRBJ2-1; cdr3_nt: TGCGCCAGCAGCTTGAAGTTAGCGGGAGAGGGAGAGCAGTTCTTC; cdr3_aa: CASSLKLAGEGEQFF
clone_size: few; v_call: TRBV29-1; d_call: .; cdr3_length: 14; j_call: TRBJ2-6; cdr3_nt: TGCAGCGTTGAAGACAGGTCTGGGGCCAACGTCCTGACTTTC; cdr3_aa: CSVEDRSGANVLTF
clone_size: .; v_call: TRBV9; d_call: .; cdr3_length: 17; j_call: TRBJ2-1; cdr3_nt: TGTGCCAGCAGCGTAGGGAATAGGCAGAGGATAGGCAATGAGCAGTTCTTC; cdr3_aa: CASSVGNRQRIGNEQFF
clone_size: .; v_call: TRBV20-1; d_call: .; cdr3_length: 14; j_call: TRBJ2-5; cdr3_nt: TGCAGCGCAAACGACGGACTACTACAAGAGACCCAGTACTTC; cdr3_aa: CSANDGLLQETQYF
clone_size: .; v_call: TRBV6-1; d_call: TRBD1; cdr3_length: 16; j_call: TRBJ2-5; cdr3_nt: TGTGCCAGCAGTAAACTGACAGGGGCATCTCAAGAGACCCAGTACTTC; cdr3_aa: CASSKLTGASQETQYF
clone_size: few; v_call: TRBV27; d_call: TRBD2; cdr3_length: 14; j_call: TRBJ2-7; cdr3_nt: TGTGCCAGCACCTCTGTAGCGGGAGTCTACGAGCAGTACTTC; cdr3_aa: CASTSVAGVYEQYF
clone_size: .; v_call: TRBV20-1; d_call: .; cdr3_length: 12; j_call: TRBJ2-1; cdr3_nt: TGCAGTGCTCGAGGGGGTAGAGAGACCCAGTTCTTC; cdr3_aa: CSARGGRETQFF
clone_size: few; v_call: TRBV15; d_call: .; cdr3_length: 13; j_call: TRBJ2-7; cdr3_nt: TGTGCCACCAGCTACTACAGGGAGGGCGAGCAGTACTTC; cdr3_aa: CATSYYREGEQYF
clone_size: .; v_call: TRBV6-2/TRBV6-3; d_call: .; cdr3_length: 14; j_call: TRBJ1-1; cdr3_nt: TGTGCCAGCAGTTATTTAACCCCGAGGACTGAAGCTTTCTTT; cdr3_aa: CASSYLTPRTEAFF
clone_size: few; v_call: TRBV11-2; d_call: .; cdr3_length: 14; j_call: TRBJ1-1; cdr3_nt: TGTGCCAGCAGACCGACGACAGGGAACACTGAAGCTTTCTTT; cdr3_aa: CASRPTTGNTEAFF
clone_size: once; v_call: TRBV20-1; d_call: TRBD1; cdr3_length: 14; j_call: TRBJ1-4; cdr3_nt: TGCAGTGCTAGAGAACCGGGACAGGGTGAAAAACTGTTTTTT; cdr3_aa: CSAREPGQGEKLFF
clone_size: few; v_call: TRBV10-1; d_call: TRBD1; cdr3_length: 15; j_call: TRBJ2-3; cdr3_nt: TGTGCCAGCAGCTCCTGGACAGGGGGCACAGATACGCAGTATTTT; cdr3_aa: CASSSWTGGTDTQYF
clone_size: few; v_call: TRBV11-1; d_call: TRBD1; cdr3_length: 14; j_call: TRBJ2-1; cdr3_nt: TGTGCCAGCAGCTTACGGAATTTTGACAGGGGGCAGTTCTTC; cdr3_aa: CASSLRNFDRGQFF
clone_size: many; v_call: TRBV3-1; d_call: TRBD2; cdr3_length: 15; j_call: TRBJ2-3; cdr3_nt: TGTGCCAGCAGCGCGACTAGCGGGGTAACAGATACGCAGTATTTT; cdr3_aa: CASSATSGVTDTQYF
clone_size: .; v_call: TRBV5-1; d_call: .; cdr3_length: 15; j_call: TRBJ1-4; cdr3_nt: TGCGCCAGCAGCTTGGGTGCCCCAAGGGGTGAAAAACTGTTTTTT; cdr3_aa: CASSLGAPRGEKLFF
clone_size: .; v_call: TRBV21-1; d_call: .; cdr3_length: 14; j_call: TRBJ1-5; cdr3_nt: TGTGCCAGCAGCAAAACCACGGGCAATCAGCCCCAGCATTTT; cdr3_aa: CASSKTTGNQPQHF
clone_size: .; v_call: TRBV20-1; d_call: TRBD2; cdr3_length: 16; j_call: TRBJ2-3; cdr3_nt: TGCAGTGCTAGAGATGGCGGGAGAGGGGGCACAGATACGCAGTATTTT; cdr3_aa: CSARDGGRGGTDTQYF
clone_size: few; v_call: TRBV21-1; d_call: .; cdr3_length: 18; j_call: TRBJ1-2; cdr3_nt: TGTGCCAGCAGCCCTCGGAGGGAAGGGATGGGGATGAACTATGGCTACACCTTC; cdr3_aa: CASSPRREGMGMNYGYTF
clone_size: .; v_call: TRBV5-6; d_call: .; cdr3_length: 14; j_call: TRBJ2-5; cdr3_nt: TGTGCCAGCAGCTTGCTCGGGTTAAGGGAGACCCAGTACTTC; cdr3_aa: CASSLLGLRETQYF
clone_size: .; v_call: TRBV27; d_call: TRBD1; cdr3_length: 15; j_call: TRBJ1-6; cdr3_nt: TGTGCCAGCAGTTTATCCGGGACAGTTCATTCACCCCTCCACTTT; cdr3_aa: CASSLSGTVHSPLHF
clone_size: few; v_call: TRBV27; d_call: .; cdr3_length: 13; j_call: TRBJ1-1; cdr3_nt: TGTGCCAGCAGTTTAGAGCGGAGGTTAGAAGCTTTCTTT; cdr3_aa: CASSLERRLEAFF
clone_size: .; v_call: TRBV28; d_call: TRBD2; cdr3_length: 14; j_call: TRBJ2-4; cdr3_nt: TGTGCCAGCAGTCCCACTAGCGGGGTTAACATTCAGTACTTC; cdr3_aa: CASSPTSGVNIQYF
clone_size: .; v_call: TRBV2; d_call: TRBD2; cdr3_length: 14; j_call: TRBJ2-3; cdr3_nt: TGTGCCAGCAGTGGTATTAGCGGGAGAGATACGCAGTATTTT; cdr3_aa: CASSGISGRDTQYF
clone_size: .; v_call: TRBV20-1; d_call: TRBD1; cdr3_length: 14; j_call: TRBJ1-5; cdr3_nt: TGCAGTGCTAGTCAAGGACAGGGGTATCAGCCCCAGCATTTT; cdr3_aa: CSASQGQGYQPQHF
clone_size: few; v_call: TRBV5-1; d_call: TRBD2; cdr3_length: 17; j_call: TRBJ2-3; cdr3_nt: TGCGCCAGCAGCCGGCCTAGCGGGAGTGTGAGCACAGATACGCAGTATTTT; cdr3_aa: CASSRPSGSVSTDTQYF
clone_size: .; v_call: TRBV21-1; d_call: .; cdr3_length: 15; j_call: TRBJ2-7; cdr3_nt: TGTGCCAGCAGCAAAGCGAGGTCAGGGGCAAATGAGCAGTACTTC; cdr3_aa: CASSKARSGANEQYF
clone_size: .; v_call: TRBV2; d_call: TRBD1; cdr3_length: 14; j_call: TRBJ1-1; cdr3_nt: TGTGCCAGCAGCGGACAGGGCGGGCGCACTGAAGCTTTCTTT; cdr3_aa: CASSGQGGRTEAFF
clone_size: .; v_call: TRBV7-9; d_call: TRBD2; cdr3_length: 16; j_call: TRBJ2-7; cdr3_nt: TGTGCCAGCAGCGCACTAGCGGGGGCCTCCTACAATGAGCAGTACTTC; cdr3_aa: CASSALAGASYNEQYF